This T cell receptor (beta chain) was recovered during a study of early T cells in non-severe SARS-CoV-2 infection. Turning to the study itself: Bulk RNA taken from unsorted whole blood was sequenced, leaving chains unpaired.

Individual cDNA molecules each received unique molecular identifiers attached to them. MiXCR, applied by TCRdb to the 5' RACE reads, yields one record per CDR3 protein. The sample holds around 50,000 distinct CDR3 sequences, approximately 9.8% seen once. This clonotype was picked up many times. This CDR3 is 13 amino acids long. Deletions cut 3 bases from V and 7 bases from J, with 10 bases between. Germline-derived CDR1 and CDR2 are MNHEY and SMNVEV (reference sequence). Sequenced: whole blood. The chain has TRBV27 and TRBJ1-5; D unresolved. This receptor was obtained from an adult who was a healthcare worker with PCR-confirmed SARS-CoV-2 infection or an uninfected control (not recorded which). The DNA for the CDR3 is TGTGCCAGCAGTTTGGCTCCAGGCCAGCCCCAGCATTTT. Translated, it gives CASSLAPGQPQHF.